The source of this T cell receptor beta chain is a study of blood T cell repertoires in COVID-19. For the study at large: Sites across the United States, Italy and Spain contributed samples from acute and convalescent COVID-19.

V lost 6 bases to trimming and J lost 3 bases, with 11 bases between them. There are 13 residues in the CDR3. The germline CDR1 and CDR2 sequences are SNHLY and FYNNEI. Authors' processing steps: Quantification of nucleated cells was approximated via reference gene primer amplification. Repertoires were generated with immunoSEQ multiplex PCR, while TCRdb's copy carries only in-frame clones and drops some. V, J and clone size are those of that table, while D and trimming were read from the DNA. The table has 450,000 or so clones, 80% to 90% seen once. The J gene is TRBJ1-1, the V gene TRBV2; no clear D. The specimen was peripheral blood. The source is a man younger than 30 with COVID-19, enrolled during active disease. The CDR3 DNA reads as TGTGCCAGCAGATACAACCTGTACACTGAAGCTTTCTTT. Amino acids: CASRYNLYTEAFF. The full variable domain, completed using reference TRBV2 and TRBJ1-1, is EPEVTQTPSHQVTQMGQEVILRCVPISNHLYFYWYRQILGQKVEFLVSFYNNEISEKSEIFDDQFSVERPDGSNFTLKIRSTKLEDSAMYFCASRYNLYTEAFFGQGTRLTVV.